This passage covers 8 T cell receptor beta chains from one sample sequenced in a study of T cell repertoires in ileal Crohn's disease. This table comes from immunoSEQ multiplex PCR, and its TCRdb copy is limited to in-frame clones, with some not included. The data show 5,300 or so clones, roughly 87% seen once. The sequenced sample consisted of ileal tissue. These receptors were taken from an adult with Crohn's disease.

The CDR3 reads CASSQELRDRSSYEQYF. CDR3 DNA sequence: TGCGCCAGCAGCCAAGAGTTACGGGACAGGAGCTCCTACGAGCAGTACTTC. The chain recombines TRBV4-3 with TRBJ2-7, with 8 nucleotides matching TRBD1. Germline V gene lookup returns CDR1 LGHNA and CDR2 YSLEER. V dropped 0 bases and J dropped 0; count of bases not matched to a gene: 7. The CDR3 is 17 amino acids.

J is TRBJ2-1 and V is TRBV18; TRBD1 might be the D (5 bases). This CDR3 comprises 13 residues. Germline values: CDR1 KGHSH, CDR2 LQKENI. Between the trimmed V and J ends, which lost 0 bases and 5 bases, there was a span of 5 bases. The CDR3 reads CASSPPGDNEQFF. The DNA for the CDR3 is TGTGCCAGCTCACCACCAGGGGACAATGAGCAGTTCTTC.

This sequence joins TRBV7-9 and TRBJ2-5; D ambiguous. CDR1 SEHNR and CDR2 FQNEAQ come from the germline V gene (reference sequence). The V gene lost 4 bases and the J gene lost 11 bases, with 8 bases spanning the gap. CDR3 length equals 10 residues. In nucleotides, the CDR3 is TGTGCCAGCAGCTCGTTGGGGCAGTACTTC. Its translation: CASSSLGQYF.

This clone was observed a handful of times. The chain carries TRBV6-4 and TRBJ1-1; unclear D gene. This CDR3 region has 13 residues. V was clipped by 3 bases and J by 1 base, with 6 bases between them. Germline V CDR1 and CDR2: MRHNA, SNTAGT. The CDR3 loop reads CASSETWNTEAFF. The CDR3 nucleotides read TGTGCCAGCAGTGAAACGTGGAACACTGAAGCTTTCTTT.

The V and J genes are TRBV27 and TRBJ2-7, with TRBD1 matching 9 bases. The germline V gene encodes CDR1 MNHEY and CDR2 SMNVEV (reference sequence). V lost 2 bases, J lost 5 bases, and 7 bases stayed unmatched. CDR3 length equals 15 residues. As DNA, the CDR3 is TGTGCCAGCAGTTTAACGGGGACAGGGAACCACGAGCAGTACTTC. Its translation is CASSLTGTGNHEQYF.

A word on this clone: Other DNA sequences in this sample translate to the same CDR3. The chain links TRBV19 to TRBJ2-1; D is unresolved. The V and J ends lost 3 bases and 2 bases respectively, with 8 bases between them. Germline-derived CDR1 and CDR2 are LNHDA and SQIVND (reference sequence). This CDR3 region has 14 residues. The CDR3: CASSIVSAYNEQFF. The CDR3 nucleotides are TGTGCCAGTAGTATTGTATCAGCCTACAATGAGCAGTTCTTC.

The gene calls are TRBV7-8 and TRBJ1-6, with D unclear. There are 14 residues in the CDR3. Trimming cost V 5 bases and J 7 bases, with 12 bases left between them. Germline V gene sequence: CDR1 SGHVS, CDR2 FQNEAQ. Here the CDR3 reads CASSREFGNSPLHF. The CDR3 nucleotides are TGTGCCAGCAGCCGAGAGTTCGGGAATTCACCCCTCCACTTT.

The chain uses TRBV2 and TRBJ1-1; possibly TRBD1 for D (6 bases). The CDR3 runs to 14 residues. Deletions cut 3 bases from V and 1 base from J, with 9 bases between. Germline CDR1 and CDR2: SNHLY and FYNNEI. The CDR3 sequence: CASSERGENTEAFF. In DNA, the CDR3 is TGTGCCAGCAGTGAGAGGGGGGAGAACACTGAAGCTTTCTTT.